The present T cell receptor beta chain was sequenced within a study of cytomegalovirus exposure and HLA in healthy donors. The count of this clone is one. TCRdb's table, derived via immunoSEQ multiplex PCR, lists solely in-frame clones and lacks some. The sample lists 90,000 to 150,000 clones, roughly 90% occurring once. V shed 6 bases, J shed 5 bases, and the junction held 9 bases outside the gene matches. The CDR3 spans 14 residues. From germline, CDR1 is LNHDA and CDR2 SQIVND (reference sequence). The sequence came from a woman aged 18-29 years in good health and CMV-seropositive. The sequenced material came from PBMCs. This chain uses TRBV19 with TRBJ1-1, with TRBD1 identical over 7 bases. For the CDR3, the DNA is TGTGCCAGTAGGGGAGAGGGGGCGCAAACTGAAGCTTTCTTT. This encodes CASRGEGAQTEAFF.